This TCR beta chain was obtained from a study of T-cell reconstitution after alpha-beta-depleted transplantation in children (dated by TCRdb to the mid-2010s). Background for the entire study: T-cell immune reconstitution after TCRalphabeta/CD19-depleted allogeneic hematopoietic cell transplantation in children was quantitatively tracked in the study by means of TCR repertoire profiling. General findings and caveats noted by the study authors: Over the following months the frequencies of hyperexpanded clones went down, and after one year T-cell counts and TCRbeta diversity were mostly credited to newly produced T cells. The apparently early alphabetaT-cell count recovery about two months after transplant was reportedly dependent on only several hundred rapidly expanded clones derived from non-depleted graft cells. In some patients, the high TCRbeta diversity seen at day 60 was put down to recipient T cells and intrathymic progenitors that had survived conditioning.

The treatment or condition label for this specimen denotes: allogeneic hematopoietic cell transplantation with graft depleted of TCRalphabeta T cells and CD19 B cells. The children who served as transplant recipients had been given grafts of TCRalphabeta/CD19-depleted allogeneic hematopoietic cells. In its sample, this clonotype was seen many times. Its antigen is not yet known. No base quality values were provided; no much bigger clone lies one nucleotide off. Receptor amplification or capture employed PCR. Sequenced using an Illumina HiSeq 2500. TCR library preparation used molecular barcoding, with unique molecular identifiers applied to normalize quantification of the TCRbeta repertoire. The raw public data were reprocessed by TCRdb itself: fastp quality trimming at Q25, MiXCR clonotype calling, in-frame beta chains only. Identical CDR3 protein sequences are pooled into one entry, listed with their most common genes and DNA. Within this sample are fewer than 250,000 distinct CDR3 sequences, with under 9.5% of them counted one time only. The ten largest make up 6.3% of the sample.

V loses 3 bases, J loses 0 bases, and the germline ends lie 15 bases apart. The germline V gene (reference sequence) yields DFQATT for CDR1 and SNEGSKA for CDR2. Including cysteine and phenylalanine, the CDR3 has 17 amino acids. Left in the record is the CDR3 DNA by itself, 51 bases read in frame from the first base. The receptor chain draws on TRBV20-1 and TRBJ2-6, and possibly TRBD1, on 6 matching bases. The source is a male patient younger than 18 who had a stem cell transplant for acute lymphoblastic leukemia, so the T cells may come from the graft donor. The input for sequencing was PBMCs, mostly from graft donor cells, taken 180 days after TCRalphabeta/CD19-depleted stem cell transplant. The CDR3 in this case is CSAREQGVPSGANVLTF. In nucleotide form, the sequence is TGCAGTGCTAGGGAACAGGGTGTACCCTCTGGGGCCAACGTCCTGACTTTC.